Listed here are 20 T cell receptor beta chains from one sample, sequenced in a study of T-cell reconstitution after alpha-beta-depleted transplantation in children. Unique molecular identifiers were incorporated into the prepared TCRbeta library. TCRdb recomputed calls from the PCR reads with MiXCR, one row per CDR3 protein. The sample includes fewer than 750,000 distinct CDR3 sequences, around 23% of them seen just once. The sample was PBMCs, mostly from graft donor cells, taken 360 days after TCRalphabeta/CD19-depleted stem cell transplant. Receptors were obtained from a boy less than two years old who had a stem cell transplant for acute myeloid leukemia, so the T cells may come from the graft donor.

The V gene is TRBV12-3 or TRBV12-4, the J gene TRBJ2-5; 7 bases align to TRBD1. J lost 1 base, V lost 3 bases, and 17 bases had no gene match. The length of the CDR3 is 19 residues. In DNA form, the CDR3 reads TGTGCCAGCAGTTTTGCCCTCACCCCTAACCGGGACAGCCAAGAGACCCAGTACTTC. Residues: CASSFALTPNRDSQETQYF.

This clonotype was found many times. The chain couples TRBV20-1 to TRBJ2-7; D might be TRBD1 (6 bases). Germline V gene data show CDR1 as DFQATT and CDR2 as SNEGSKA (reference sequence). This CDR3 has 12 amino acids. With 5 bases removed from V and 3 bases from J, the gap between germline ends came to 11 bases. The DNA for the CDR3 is TGCAGTGCTTACGGACAGAGCTACGAGCAGTACTTC. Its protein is CSAYGQSYEQYF.

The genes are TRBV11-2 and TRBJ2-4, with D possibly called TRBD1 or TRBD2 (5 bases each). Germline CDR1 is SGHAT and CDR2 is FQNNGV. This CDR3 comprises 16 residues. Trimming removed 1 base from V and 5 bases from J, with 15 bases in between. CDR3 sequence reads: CASSLALGPLQNIQYF. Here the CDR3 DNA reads TGTGCCAGCAGCTTAGCTTTGGGACCTCTACAAAACATTCAGTACTTC.

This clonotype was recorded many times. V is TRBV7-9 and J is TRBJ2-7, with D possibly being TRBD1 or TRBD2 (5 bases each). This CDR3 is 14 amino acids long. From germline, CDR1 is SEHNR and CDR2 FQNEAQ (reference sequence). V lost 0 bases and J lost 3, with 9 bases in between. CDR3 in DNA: TGTGCCAGCAGCTTAGCGGGGGACGGCTACGAGCAGTACGTC. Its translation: CASSLAGDGYEQYV.

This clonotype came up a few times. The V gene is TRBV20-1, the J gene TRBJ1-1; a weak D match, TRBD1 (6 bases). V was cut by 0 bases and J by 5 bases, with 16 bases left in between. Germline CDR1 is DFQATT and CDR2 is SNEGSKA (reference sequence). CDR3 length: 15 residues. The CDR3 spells CSARDTEGGWTEAFF. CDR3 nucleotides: TGCAGTGCTAGAGATACAGAGGGGGGGTGGACTGAAGCTTTCTTT.

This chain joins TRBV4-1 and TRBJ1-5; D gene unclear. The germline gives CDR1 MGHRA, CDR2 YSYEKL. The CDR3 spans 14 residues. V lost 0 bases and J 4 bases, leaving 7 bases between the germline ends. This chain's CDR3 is CASSQDVGNQPQHF. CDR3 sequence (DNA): TGCGCCAGCAGCCAAGATGTTGGAAATCAGCCCCAGCATTTT.

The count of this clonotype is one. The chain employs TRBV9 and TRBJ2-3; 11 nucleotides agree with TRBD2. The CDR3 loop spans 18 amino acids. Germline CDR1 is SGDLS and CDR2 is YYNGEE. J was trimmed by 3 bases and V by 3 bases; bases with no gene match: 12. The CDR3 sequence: CASSGPLAGGPGTDTQYF. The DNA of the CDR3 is TGTGCCAGCAGCGGACCATTAGCGGGGGGGCCAGGGACAGATACGCAGTATTTT.

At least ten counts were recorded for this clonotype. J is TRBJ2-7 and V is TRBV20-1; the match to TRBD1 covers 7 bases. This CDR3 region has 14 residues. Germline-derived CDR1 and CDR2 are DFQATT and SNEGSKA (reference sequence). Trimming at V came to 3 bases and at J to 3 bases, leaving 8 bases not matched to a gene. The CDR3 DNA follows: TGCAGTGCTAGTCGCCAGGGGGTCAGCTACGAGCAGTACTTC. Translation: CSASRQGVSYEQYF.

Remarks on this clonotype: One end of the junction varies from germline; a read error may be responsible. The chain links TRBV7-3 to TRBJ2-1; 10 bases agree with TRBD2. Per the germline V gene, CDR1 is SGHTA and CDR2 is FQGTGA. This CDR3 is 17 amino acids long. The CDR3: CASSLSGWASGGNEQFF. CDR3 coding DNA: TGTGCCAGCAGCTTATCGGGATGGGCTAGCGGGGGAAATGAACAGTTCTTC.

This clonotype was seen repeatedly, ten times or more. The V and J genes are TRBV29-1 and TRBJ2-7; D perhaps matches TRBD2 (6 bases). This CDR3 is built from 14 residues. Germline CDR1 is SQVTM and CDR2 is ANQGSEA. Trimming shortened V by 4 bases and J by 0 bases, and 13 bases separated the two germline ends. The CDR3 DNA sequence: TGCAGCGTTGTACCGGGACTCTCCTCCTACGAGCAGTACTTC. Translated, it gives CSVVPGLSSYEQYF.

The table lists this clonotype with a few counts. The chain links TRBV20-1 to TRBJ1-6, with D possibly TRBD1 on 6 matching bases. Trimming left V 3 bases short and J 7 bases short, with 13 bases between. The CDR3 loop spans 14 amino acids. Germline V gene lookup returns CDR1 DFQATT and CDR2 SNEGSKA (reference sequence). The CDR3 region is CSARGEGGNSPLHF. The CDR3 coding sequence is TGCAGTGCTAGGGGGGAAGGGGGAAATTCACCCCTCCACTTT.

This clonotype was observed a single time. This CDR3 reads CASSRLGSGGAKNIQYF. Written as DNA, the CDR3 is TGTGCCAGCAGCCGCCTTGGTAGCGGGGGGGCCAAAAACATTCAGTACTTC. The gene calls are TRBV12-3 or TRBV12-4 and TRBJ2-4; 10 nucleotides agree with TRBD2. The CDR3 has 17 residues. With V trimmed by 6 bases and J by 1 base, 9 bases remained unmatched.

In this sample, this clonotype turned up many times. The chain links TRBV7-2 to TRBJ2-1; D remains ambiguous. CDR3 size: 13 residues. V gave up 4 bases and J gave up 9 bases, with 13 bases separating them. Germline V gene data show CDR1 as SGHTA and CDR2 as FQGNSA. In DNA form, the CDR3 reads TGTGCCAGCAGCTCGAGCAGCTGGGCTGAGCAGTTCTTC. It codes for CASSSSSWAEQFF.

CDR3 region: CAIGGRGTEAFF. CDR3 DNA: TGTGCCATCGGAGGCCGAGGTACTGAAGCTTTCTTT. The chain combines TRBV10-3 with TRBJ1-1; D remains ambiguous. Per germline, CDR1 ENHRY and CDR2 SYGVKD. V was pared by 8 bases and J by 5 bases, with 12 bases between. The CDR3 is made up of 12 amino acids.

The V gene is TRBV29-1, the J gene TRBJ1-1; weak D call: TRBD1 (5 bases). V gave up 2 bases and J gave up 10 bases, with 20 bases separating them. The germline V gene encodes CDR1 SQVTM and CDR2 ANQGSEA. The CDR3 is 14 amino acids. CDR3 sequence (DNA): TGCAGCGTTGAACCTCCGGGCCCCTACAGGCCAGCTTTCTTT. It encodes CSVEPPGPYRPAFF.

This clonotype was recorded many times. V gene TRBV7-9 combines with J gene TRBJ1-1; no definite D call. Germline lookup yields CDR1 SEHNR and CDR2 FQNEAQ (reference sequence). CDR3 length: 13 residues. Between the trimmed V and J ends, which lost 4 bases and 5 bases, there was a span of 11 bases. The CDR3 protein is CASSSSTGTEAFF. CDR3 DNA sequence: TGTGCCAGCAGCTCATCGACTGGGACTGAAGCTTTCTTT.

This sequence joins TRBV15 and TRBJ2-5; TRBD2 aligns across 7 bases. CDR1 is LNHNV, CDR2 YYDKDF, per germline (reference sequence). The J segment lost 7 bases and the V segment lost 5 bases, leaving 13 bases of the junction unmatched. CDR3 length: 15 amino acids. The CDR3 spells CATSDRLALQVTQYF. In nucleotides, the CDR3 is TGTGCCACCAGCGACAGACTAGCCCTCCAGGTGACCCAGTACTTC.

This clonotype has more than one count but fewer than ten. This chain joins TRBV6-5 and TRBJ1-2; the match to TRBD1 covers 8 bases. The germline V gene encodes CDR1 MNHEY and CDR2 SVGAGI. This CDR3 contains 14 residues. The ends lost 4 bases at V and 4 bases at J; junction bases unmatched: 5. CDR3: CASSSGTGFYGYTF. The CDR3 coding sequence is TGTGCCAGCAGTTCCGGGACAGGATTCTATGGCTACACCTTC.

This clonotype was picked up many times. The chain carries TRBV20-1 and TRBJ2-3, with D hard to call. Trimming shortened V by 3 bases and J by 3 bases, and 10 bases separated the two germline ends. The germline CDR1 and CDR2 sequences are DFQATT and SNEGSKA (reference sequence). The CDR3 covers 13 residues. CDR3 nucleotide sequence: TGCAGTGCTAGGCATCCGGAAACAGATACGCAGTATTTT. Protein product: CSARHPETDTQYF.

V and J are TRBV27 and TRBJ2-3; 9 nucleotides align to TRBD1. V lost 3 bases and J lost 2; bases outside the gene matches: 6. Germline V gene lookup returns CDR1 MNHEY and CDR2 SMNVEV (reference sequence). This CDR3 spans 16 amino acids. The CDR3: CASSFRTGGPTDTQYF. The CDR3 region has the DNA TGTGCCAGCAGTTTCCGAACAGGGGGCCCCACAGATACGCAGTATTTT.